This entry lists 27 T cell receptor beta chains sequenced from one sample in a study of blood T cell repertoires in COVID-19. Produced via immunoSEQ multiplex PCR; TCRdb's table is partial and in-frame only. The data show roughly 400,000 clones, with around 91% seen just once and under 0.7% held by the top ten. What was sequenced was PBMCs or T cells enriched from blood (not recorded which). These TCRs come from a young man who had recovered from COVID-19.

The chain joins TRBV28 to TRBJ2-1, with 7 bases lining up with TRBD2. With 4 bases clipped from V and 5 bases from J, the junction kept 17 bases outside the gene matches. Germline lookup yields CDR1 MDHEN and CDR2 SYDVKM. The CDR3 length is 18 residues. CDR3 region: CASSSPSVGGGPDNEQFF. The CDR3 coding sequence is TGTGCCAGCAGTTCCCCTTCTGTCGGGGGAGGGCCAGACAATGAGCAGTTCTTC.

The chain is built from TRBV27 and TRBJ1-5; unclear D gene. The CDR3 totals 15 residues. Germline V gene lookup returns CDR1 MNHEY and CDR2 SMNVEV (reference sequence). V gave up 3 bases and J gave up 4 bases, with 13 bases separating them. DNA of the CDR3: TGTGCCAGCAGTTTTCGGAATGGAGTTAATCAGCCCCAGCATTTT. It specifies CASSFRNGVNQPQHF.

The gene calls are TRBV10-3 and TRBJ1-5, with D possibly being TRBD1 (5 bases). Germline assignment: CDR1 ENHRY and CDR2 SYGVKD. The CDR3 is 14 residues long. V dropped 3 bases and J dropped 7 bases, with 13 bases sitting between them. CDR3 sequence: CAISDPARGQPQHF. DNA for the CDR3: TGTGCCATCAGTGACCCCGCCCGGGGGCAGCCCCAGCATTTT.

The chain has TRBV5-4 and TRBJ2-3; TRBD1 is a possible D gene (5 bases). Trimming took off 5 bases at V and 8 bases at J, with 15 bases between the two ends. Germline CDR1 SGHNT, CDR2 YYREEE (reference sequence). The CDR3 loop spans 13 amino acids. The CDR3 is CASSMGAGPTQYF. The CDR3 DNA follows: TGTGCCAGCAGTATGGGCGCAGGGCCTACGCAGTATTTT.

This clone appeared a single time. The J gene is TRBJ1-1, the V gene TRBV6-5; D is unclear. CDR1 and CDR2 (germline): MNHEY, SVGAGI. The CDR3 covers 11 residues. The germline V and J ends were trimmed by 9 bases and 7 bases, with 12 bases remaining between them. The chain's CDR3 is CASHRGVEAFF. Here the CDR3 DNA reads TGTGCCAGTCATCGGGGTGTTGAAGCTTTCTTT.

This chain uses TRBV2 with TRBJ1-5; the D gene is possibly TRBD1 (6 bases). The germline gives CDR1 SNHLY, CDR2 FYNNEI. The CDR3 sequence is 21 residues long. V was clipped by 7 bases and J by 1 base, with 32 bases between them. In DNA form, the CDR3 reads TGTGCCAGCACCGAAGCGATGCCAGGGGAGGGGGGTAGTATCAGCAATCAGCCCCAGCATTTT. Protein product: CASTEAMPGEGGSISNQPQHF.

The chain couples TRBV7-8 to TRBJ1-2; the D gene is possibly TRBD1 (5 bases). This CDR3 has 14 amino acids. The germline V gene has CDR1 SGHVS and CDR2 FQNEAQ. Trimming stripped 2 bases from V and 3 bases from J, with 10 bases between. The CDR3 nucleotides read TGTGCCAGCAGCTTATTGCGGGGGGACTATGGCTACACCTTC. Protein product: CASSLLRGDYGYTF.

The chain employs TRBV2 and TRBJ2-7; no clear D. The CDR3 has 11 amino acids. Germline loops: CDR1 SNHLY, CDR2 FYNNEI. The germline V and J ends were trimmed by 10 bases and 6 bases, with 13 bases remaining between them. The CDR3 here is CATAQDGEQYF. The CDR3 nucleotides are TGTGCCACGGCCCAGGATGGCGAGCAGTACTTC.

The chain recombines TRBV29-1 with TRBJ2-7, with 11 positions matching TRBD2. CDR1 is SQVTM and CDR2 is ANQGSEA in the germline V gene. This CDR3 region has 17 residues. V lost 1 base and J lost 0; bases outside the gene matches: 8. This CDR3 reads CSVEGLAGTKDSYEQYF. As DNA, the CDR3 is TGCAGCGTTGAAGGACTAGCGGGGACTAAAGACTCCTACGAGCAGTACTTC.

The V call is TRBV19, the J call TRBJ1-1; D might be TRBD1 (5 bases). The germline V and J ends were trimmed by 6 bases and 5 bases, with 13 bases remaining between them. Germline CDR1 is LNHDA and CDR2 is SQIVND (reference sequence). The CDR3 totals 13 residues. The CDR3 nucleotides read TGTGCCAGTAGCGGGGGGTTTTGGACTGAAGCTTTCTTT. It is translated as CASSGGFWTEAFF. The full variable domain, with the rest looked up from reference TRBV19 and TRBJ1-1, is DGGITQSPKYLFRKEGQNVTLSCEQNLNHDAMYWYRQDPGQGLRLIYYSQIVNDFQKGDIAEGYSVSREKKESFPLTVTSAQKNPTAFYLCASSGGFWTEAFFGQGTRLTVV.

V and J are TRBV28 and TRBJ1-4, with 7 nucleotides matching TRBD1. The V gene's germline CDR1 is MDHEN and CDR2 SYDVKM. V trimming: 2 bases; J trimming: 0 bases; junction bases outside the gene matches: 9. The length of the CDR3 is 18 residues. The CDR3: CASSLATRTGTTNEKLFF. DNA for the CDR3: TGTGCCAGCAGTTTAGCTACCAGGACAGGAACAACTAATGAAAAACTGTTTTTT.

The J gene is TRBJ1-5, the V gene TRBV10-3, with unresolved D. This CDR3 is built from 13 residues. V was trimmed by 7 bases and J by 4 bases, leaving 11 bases between them. Germline V gene data show CDR1 as ENHRY and CDR2 as SYGVKD. CDR3 region: CAITGSANQPQHF. CDR3 nucleotides: TGTGCCATCACTGGCAGCGCGAATCAGCCCCAGCATTTT.

This clone was seen only once. V and J are TRBV15 and TRBJ2-1; 14 bases fit TRBD2. This CDR3 has 17 amino acids. The ends lost 5 bases at V and 8 bases at J; junction bases unmatched: 11. Per germline, CDR1 LNHNV and CDR2 YYDKDF (reference sequence). DNA of the CDR3: TGTGCCACCAGCTCCCGGAGACTAGCGGGAGGGTATGATGAGCAGTTCTTC. The encoded protein is CATSSRRLAGGYDEQFF.

The chain combines TRBV12-5 with TRBJ1-2; D is perhaps TRBD1 (5 bases). CDR1 is LGHNT and CDR2 is FRNRAP in the germline V gene. V was cut by 2 bases and J by 4 bases, with 8 bases left in between. This CDR3 comprises 13 residues. CDR3 nucleotide sequence: TGTGCTAGTGGTTTGAGGGGCGGCTATGGCTACACCTTC. It is translated as CASGLRGGYGYTF.

The V gene is TRBV12-3 or TRBV12-4, the J gene TRBJ1-2; TRBD1 might be the D (6 bases). The CDR3 spans 12 residues. With 3 bases removed from V and 7 bases from J, the gap between germline ends came to 9 bases. CDR3 DNA sequence: TGTGCCAGCAGTTTCGCAGGGGCTGGCTACACCTTC. Translation: CASSFAGAGYTF.

The chain links TRBV5-5 to TRBJ1-4, with 7 positions matching TRBD1. CDR3 length equals 15 residues. CDR1 is SGHKS, CDR2 YYEKEE, per germline (reference sequence). V lost 4 bases and J lost 6; bases outside the gene matches: 9. CDR3 nucleotide sequence: TGTGCCAGCAGCCAGACAGGGTATGGGGATGAAAAACTGTTTTTT. Amino acid sequence: CASSQTGYGDEKLFF.

The table lists this clone with a count of one. This chain connects TRBV5-1 to TRBJ2-2; 12 positions match TRBD2. The germline gives CDR1 SGHRS, CDR2 YFSETQ. With V trimmed by 1 base and J by 7 bases, 8 bases remained unmatched. CDR3 size: 17 residues. CDR3 bases: TGCGCCAGCAGCTTGTCTCTAGCGGGAGGGCCGATCGGGGAGCTGTTTTTT. It encodes CASSLSLAGGPIGELFF.

The rearrangement links TRBV4-1 to TRBJ2-7; 8 nucleotides agree with TRBD2. Trimming took 1 base from V and 1 from J; bases not matched to a gene: 6. Germline V CDR1 and CDR2: MGHRA, YSYEKL. This CDR3 spans 16 amino acids. Written as DNA, the CDR3 is TGCGCCAGCAGCCAAGGACTAGCGCTCCTTTCCTACGAGCAGTACTTC. It translates to CASSQGLALLSYEQYF.

This chain joins TRBV2 and TRBJ2-7, with D uncertain. V shed 4 bases and J shed 3 bases, with 19 bases lying between them. Germline V gene sequence: CDR1 SNHLY, CDR2 FYNNEI. This CDR3 is 16 amino acids long. The CDR3 sequence: CASSAQAATAYYEQYF. The CDR3 region has the DNA TGTGCCAGCAGTGCCCAGGCCGCTACGGCGTACTACGAGCAGTACTTC.

This clone was seen a few times. This chain uses TRBV24-1 with TRBJ2-7; D is unclear. The CDR3 is 14 amino acids. From germline, CDR1 is KGHDR and CDR2 SFDVKD. V dropped 3 bases and J dropped 5 bases, with 13 bases sitting between them. CDR3 sequence (DNA): TGTGCCACCAGTGATCCACAGATGGGCCACGAGCAGTACTTC. It yields the protein CATSDPQMGHEQYF.

This clone has only a few counts. V usage is TRBV4-1 and J usage is TRBJ2-7; D unclear. The germline CDR1 and CDR2 sequences are MGHRA and YSYEKL. This CDR3 has 13 amino acids. V lost 2 bases and J lost 7, with 12 bases in between. In DNA, the CDR3 is TGCGCCAGCAGCCAAAGCATATCCGGGGAGCAGTACTTC. Translated: CASSQSISGEQYF.

The chain recombines TRBV5-1 with TRBJ2-1; TRBD2 matches at 13 bases. There are 18 residues in the CDR3. CDR1 is SGHRS and CDR2 is YFSETQ in the germline V gene. V shed 4 bases and J 1 base; nucleotides not matched to a gene: 8. This CDR3 reads CASSDGLAGALSYNEQFF. The CDR3 bases are TGCGCCAGCAGCGATGGACTAGCGGGAGCCCTTTCCTACAATGAGCAGTTCTTC.

The V and J genes are TRBV27 and TRBJ2-7, with 11 bases matching TRBD2. Germline V gene lookup returns CDR1 MNHEY and CDR2 SMNVEV (reference sequence). With V trimmed by 6 bases and J by 6 bases, 16 bases remained unmatched. CDR3 length equals 17 residues. The CDR3 protein is CASRSLSSGRFLGEQYF. CDR3 bases: TGTGCCAGCAGGTCCCTTTCTAGCGGGAGGTTTCTCGGCGAGCAGTACTTC.

The chain uses TRBV30 and TRBJ1-5, with 7 bases identical to TRBD1. The CDR3 is 13 residues long. Germline assignment: CDR1 GTSNPN and CDR2 SVGIG (reference sequence). Germline trimming cut 2 bases from V and 4 bases from J; bases unmatched to any gene: 2. The CDR3 here is CAWSWDRNQPQHF. DNA for the CDR3: TGTGCCTGGAGTTGGGACAGAAATCAGCCCCAGCATTTT.

This chain links TRBV24-1 with TRBJ1-5, with TRBD1 matching 9 bases. Germline trimming cut 9 bases from V and 3 bases from J; bases unmatched to any gene: 2. The CDR3 runs 13 residues. Germline V CDR1 and CDR2: KGHDR, SFDVKD. The DNA of the CDR3 is TGTGCCACCGACAGGGGGGACAATCAGCCCCAGCATTTT. Translated: CATDRGDNQPQHF.

This clone was observed a few times. The rearrangement joins TRBV6-2 or TRBV6-3 to TRBJ1-1; no firm D call. Germline V gene sequence: CDR1 MNHEY, CDR2 SVGEGT. V lost 8 bases and J 11 bases, leaving 15 bases between the germline ends. The CDR3 covers 11 residues. CDR3 nucleotides: TGTGCCAGCCGCCAGTCCTCGGGGGCTTTCTTT. Its translation: CASRQSSGAFF.

This clone was detected a few times. The chain links TRBV24-1 to TRBJ2-7; 10 nucleotides line up with TRBD1. Germline values: CDR1 KGHDR, CDR2 SFDVKD. This CDR3 comprises 14 residues. V gave up 9 bases and J gave up 7 bases; unmatched junction bases: 11. The CDR3 nucleotides read TGTGCCACCTGCGGGACAGGGGTCTGGAAAGAGCAGTACTTC. It translates to CATCGTGVWKEQYF.